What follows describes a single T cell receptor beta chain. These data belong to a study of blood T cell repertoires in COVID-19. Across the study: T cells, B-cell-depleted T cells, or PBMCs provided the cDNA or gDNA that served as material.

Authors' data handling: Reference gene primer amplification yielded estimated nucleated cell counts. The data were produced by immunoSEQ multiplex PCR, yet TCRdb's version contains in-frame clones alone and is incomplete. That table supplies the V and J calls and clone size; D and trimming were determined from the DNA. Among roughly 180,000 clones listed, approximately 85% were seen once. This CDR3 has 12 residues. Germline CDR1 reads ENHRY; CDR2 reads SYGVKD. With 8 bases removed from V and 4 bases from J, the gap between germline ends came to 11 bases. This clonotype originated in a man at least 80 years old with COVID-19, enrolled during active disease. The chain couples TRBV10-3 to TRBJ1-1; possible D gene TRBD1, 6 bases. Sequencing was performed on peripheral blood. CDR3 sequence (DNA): TGTGCCATCTCCCAGGGGACCACTGAAGCTTTCTTT. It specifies CAISQGTTEAFF.